A selection of T cell receptor beta chains follows, all from one sample in a study of blood T cell repertoires in COVID-19. The table came from immunoSEQ multiplex PCR; TCRdb's copy has only in-frame clones and leaves some out. The sample includes 100,000 or so clones, 75% to 90% of them seen just once. The sequencing input was peripheral blood. The receptor source for this set is a woman of 80 years or more with acute or convalescent COVID-19. CDR3s include the opening cysteine and the closing phenylalanine or tryptophan. A D gene is named only where the DNA matches it firmly. Part of the rows lack a size; the others show once, few, many or a class for expanded clones.

clone_size j_call d_call v_call cdr3_aa cdr3_nt
NA TRBJ2-2 TRBD2 TRBV11-2 CASSLAGGRLGELFF TGTGCCAGCAGCTTAGCGGGGGGGCGGCTCGGGGAGCTGTTTTTT
NA TRBJ2-3 TRBD2 TRBV6-5 CASSYVISGVKDTQYF TGTGCCAGCAGTTACGTTATTAGCGGGGTGAAAGATACGCAGTATTTT
few TRBJ1-2 NA TRBV6-5 CASSYASNYGYTF TGTGCCAGCAGTTATGCCAGTAACTATGGCTACACCTTC
NA TRBJ1-1 TRBD1 TRBV19 CASSTGQGNTEAFF TGTGCCAGTAGTACGGGACAGGGGAACACTGAAGCTTTCTTT
NA TRBJ1-2 NA TRBV28 CASSPVDTVVYGYTF TGTGCCAGCAGTCCCGTGGACACGGTCGTATATGGCTACACCTTC
NA TRBJ2-2 TRBD1 TRBV3-1/TRBV3-2 CASSQGRAGTGYDTGELFF TGTGCCAGCAGCCAAGGTCGGGCCGGGACAGGGTACGACACCGGGGAGCTGTTTTTT
NA TRBJ2-5 TRBD2 TRBV4-2 CASSQDGLAEETQYF TGTGCCAGCAGCCAAGATGGACTAGCAGAAGAGACCCAGTACTTC
NA TRBJ1-4 NA TRBV4-3 CASSQDQGYEKLFF TGCGCCAGCAGCCAAGACCAGGGTTATGAAAAACTGTTTTTT
few TRBJ2-7 TRBD1 TRBV5-4 CASSKDRGPYEQYF TGTGCCAGCAGCAAGGACAGGGGACCTTACGAGCAGTACTTC
NA TRBJ2-2 NA TRBV7-2 CASSFDTGRRELFF TGTGCCAGCAGCTTTGACACAGGGCGGAGGGAGCTGTTTTTT
NA TRBJ1-2 TRBD1 TRBV19 CASKTGTNYGYTF TGTGCCAGTAAGACAGGGACGAACTATGGCTACACCTTC
NA TRBJ1-6 TRBD1 TRBV3-1/TRBV3-2 CASSQADRGRSPLHF TGTGCCAGCAGCCAGGCTGACAGGGGGCGTTCACCCCTCCACTTT
NA TRBJ1-2 TRBD1 TRBV12-3/TRBV12-4 CASSPDDRGGYTF TGTGCCAGCAGCCCCGATGACAGGGGTGGCTACACCTTC
once TRBJ2-7 NA TRBV10-2 CASSLDQQRGYEQYF TGCGCCAGCAGCCTAGACCAACAACGGGGCTACGAGCAGTACTTC
NA TRBJ2-5 NA TRBV5-6 CASSLGVRGRETQYF TGTGCCAGCAGCTTGGGGGTCAGGGGCCGAGAGACCCAGTACTTC
NA TRBJ2-2 TRBD1 TRBV13 CASSPYNYRGWNTGELFF TGTGCCAGCAGCCCATACAATTACAGGGGATGGAACACCGGGGAGCTGTTTTTT
NA TRBJ2-7 TRBD1 TRBV6-5 CASSSRTGRYEQYF TGTGCCAGCAGCTCCCGGACAGGCCGATACGAGCAGTACTTC
NA TRBJ1-3 NA TRBV14 CASSQALGQPSSGNTIYF TGTGCCAGCAGCCAAGCCTTGGGGCAGCCCAGCTCTGGAAACACCATATATTTT
NA TRBJ2-5 NA TRBV11-2 CASSPRETQYF TGTGCCAGCAGCCCCCGGGAGACCCAGTACTTC
NA TRBJ2-2 TRBD2 TRBV6-5 CASKLGGTSTGELFF TGTGCCAGTAAGCTGGGAGGGACGAGCACCGGGGAGCTGTTTTTT
NA TRBJ1-1 TRBD1 TRBV6-6 CASSSRDSTTEAFF TGTGCCAGCAGTTCCCGGGACAGCACGACTGAAGCTTTCTTT
few TRBJ2-1 TRBD2 TRBV5-1 CASSFFGAGDVINEQFF TGCGCCAGCAGCTTTTTCGGCGCGGGGGATGTTATAAATGAGCAGTTCTTC
once TRBJ1-2 NA TRBV12-3/TRBV12-4 CASSGYGYTF TGTGCCAGCAGCGGCTATGGCTACACCTTC
NA TRBJ2-2 TRBD1 TRBV18 CASSPRTGDTGELFF TGTGCCAGCTCACCAAGGACAGGGGACACCGGGGAGCTGTTTTTT
NA TRBJ1-4 TRBD1 TRBV9 CASSTGTVMEKLFF TGTGCCAGCAGCACGGGGACAGTTATGGAAAAACTGTTTTTT
NA TRBJ2-4 NA TRBV13 CASSLTAGERAKNIQYF TGTGCCAGCAGCTTAACGGCAGGGGAGAGGGCCAAAAACATTCAGTACTTC